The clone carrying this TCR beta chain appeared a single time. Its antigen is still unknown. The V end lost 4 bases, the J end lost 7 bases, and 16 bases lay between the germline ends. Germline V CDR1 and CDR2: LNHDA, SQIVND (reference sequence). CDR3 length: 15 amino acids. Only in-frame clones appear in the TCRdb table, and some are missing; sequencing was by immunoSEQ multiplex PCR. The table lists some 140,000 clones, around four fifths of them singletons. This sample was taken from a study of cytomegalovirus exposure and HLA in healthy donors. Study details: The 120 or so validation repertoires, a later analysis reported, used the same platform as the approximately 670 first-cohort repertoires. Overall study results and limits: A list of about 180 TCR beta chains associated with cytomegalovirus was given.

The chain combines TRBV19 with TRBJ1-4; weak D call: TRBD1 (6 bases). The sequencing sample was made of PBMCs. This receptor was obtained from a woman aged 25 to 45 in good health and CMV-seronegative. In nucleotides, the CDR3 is TGTGCCAGTAGTACTTACAGGGAACGACGTGAAAAACTGTTTTTT. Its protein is CASSTYRERREKLFF.